These 20 T cell receptor beta chains were all obtained from the same sample, sequenced in a study of blood T cell repertoires in COVID-19. TCRdb's copy holds only in-frame clones and misses some; the assay was immunoSEQ multiplex PCR. The sample has about 180,000 clones, about 81% seen once. Sequenced input: peripheral blood. These receptors originate from a woman aged 80 or over with COVID-19, enrolled during active disease.

The chain combines TRBV27 with TRBJ1-6; no clear D gene. V was clipped by 5 bases and J by 0 bases, with 14 bases between them. CDR3 length equals 17 residues. Germline loops: CDR1 MNHEY, CDR2 SMNVEV (reference sequence). Written as DNA, the CDR3 is TGTGCCAGCAGTCTAGAGGGTTGGAGCTCCTATAATTCACCCCTCCACTTT. This translates into CASSLEGWSSYNSPLHF.

V is TRBV4-2 and J is TRBJ2-7, with 11 bases lining up with TRBD2. The trim removed 1 base at V and 2 bases at J, leaving 7 bases unmatched. This CDR3 contains 17 residues. CDR1 and CDR2 from the germline V gene are LGHNA and YNFKEQ. DNA of the CDR3: TGTGCCAGCAGCCAAGCTGCGACTAGCGGGAACCCCTACGAGCAGTACTTC. It yields the protein CASSQAATSGNPYEQYF.

This chain links TRBV2 with TRBJ1-6; D unresolved. CDR3 length: 11 amino acids. The germline gives CDR1 SNHLY, CDR2 FYNNEI. Trimming took 8 bases from V and 8 from J, leaving 7 bases between them. The CDR3 loop reads CASSPYSPLHF. Written as DNA, the CDR3 is TGTGCCAGCTCCCCTTATTCACCCCTCCACTTT.

This clone showed up just a few times. The CDR3 protein is CASSYRQYEQYF. The CDR3 bases are TGTGCCAGCAGCTATCGACAGTACGAGCAGTACTTC. This chain uses TRBV11-2 with TRBJ2-7; D possibly corresponds to TRBD1 (5 bases). The CDR3 consists of 12 residues. The V end lost 4 bases, the J end lost 4 bases, and 8 bases lay between the germline ends. The germline V gene encodes CDR1 SGHAT and CDR2 FQNNGV.

The gene calls are TRBV6-5 and TRBJ2-5, with 7 positions matching TRBD2. Germline loops: CDR1 MNHEY, CDR2 SVGAGI. The CDR3 runs to 15 residues. V was pared by 6 bases and J by 5 bases, with 12 bases of the junction left unmatched. CDR3 sequence: CASSMVGGDAETQYF. As DNA, the CDR3 is TGTGCCAGCAGCATGGTGGGAGGGGATGCCGAGACCCAGTACTTC.

The rearrangement links TRBV21-1 to TRBJ1-6; the tabulated D call, TRBD1, remains unverified against the DNA. TRBV21-1 is listed as a pseudogene. CDR3 length equals 17 residues. The CDR3 sequence is CASSTVDTGIYNSPLHF. For the CDR3, the DNA is TGTGCCAGCAGCACCGTGGACACAGGCATCTATAATTCACCCCTCCACTTT.

The rearrangement uses TRBV6-5 and TRBJ2-7, with 11 bases lining up with TRBD2. The J segment lost 1 base and the V segment lost 3 bases, leaving 2 bases of the junction unmatched. The CDR3 is 15 residues long. Germline CDR1 MNHEY, CDR2 SVGAGI. The CDR3 DNA reads TGTGCCAGCAGTTATGGGACTAGCGGTTCCTACGAGCAGTACTTC. Its translation is CASSYGTSGSYEQYF.

The gene calls are TRBV13 and TRBJ2-1; 7 bases are a match to TRBD1. The CDR3 loop spans 18 amino acids. CDR1 and CDR2 from the germline V gene are PRHDT and FYEKMQ (reference sequence). The V and J ends lost 5 bases and 2 bases, in that order; junction bases with no gene match: 15. CDR3 sequence: CASSATAKTGFTYNEQFF. For the CDR3, the DNA is TGTGCCAGCAGCGCAACGGCCAAGACAGGGTTCACCTACAATGAGCAGTTCTTC.

This clone has only one observation. V gene TRBV10-3 combines with J gene TRBJ2-3; TRBD1 might be the D (6 bases). V shed 10 bases and J shed 2 bases, with 10 bases lying between them. CDR3 length: 12 residues. Germline V gives CDR1 ENHRY, CDR2 SYGVKD. The CDR3 nucleotides read TGTGCCAGCGGACAGATCACAGATACGCAGTATTTT. This codes for CASGQITDTQYF.

This clone showed up many times. This rearrangement joins TRBV6-5 to TRBJ1-6, with 7 bases fitting TRBD1. The V gene's germline CDR1 is MNHEY and CDR2 SVGAGI. With V trimmed by 5 bases and J by 9 bases, 10 bases remained unmatched. This CDR3 spans 15 amino acids. Written as DNA, the CDR3 is TGTGCCAGCAGTCGAAGGACAGGCGAGGCTTCACCCCTCCACTTT. Amino acid sequence: CASSRRTGEASPLHF.

The rearrangement uses TRBV27 and TRBJ2-7; 14 bases match TRBD2. Germline lookup yields CDR1 MNHEY and CDR2 SMNVEV (reference sequence). V was pared by 7 bases and J by 5 bases, with 10 bases of the junction left unmatched. This CDR3 spans 16 amino acids. CDR3 loop: CASTSGTSGRRDEQYF. CDR3 bases: TGTGCCAGCACCAGCGGGACTAGCGGGAGACGCGACGAGCAGTACTTC.

The rearrangement uses TRBV6-5 and TRBJ1-1; D is perhaps TRBD1 (6 bases). Between the trimmed V and J ends, which lost 0 bases and 1 base, there was a span of 12 bases. The CDR3 has 16 amino acids. Looked up from germline, CDR1 is MNHEY and CDR2 is SVGAGI. Here the CDR3 DNA reads TGTGCCAGCAGTTACTCCGGACAGTTCTCGAACACTGAAGCTTTCTTT. Protein product: CASSYSGQFSNTEAFF.

The sample holds a few counts of this clone. The CDR3 loop reads CASSWPRGYTF. The CDR3 DNA reads TGTGCCAGCAGTTGGCCCCGAGGCTACACCTTC. V usage is TRBV2 and J usage is TRBJ1-2; D is undetermined. Looked up from germline, CDR1 is SNHLY and CDR2 is FYNNEI. The length of the CDR3 is 11 residues. V was clipped by 5 bases and J by 8 bases, with 9 bases between them. Full variable domain (outside the CDR3, taken from reference TRBV2 and TRBJ1-2): EPEVTQTPSHQVTQMGQEVILRCVPISNHLYFYWYRQILGQKVEFLVSFYNNEISEKSEIFDDQFSVERPDGSNFTLKIRSTKLEDSAMYFCASSWPRGYTFGSGTRLTVV.

This clone was seen once. The CDR3 loop is CASSLQGSPYYGYTF. CDR3 nucleotides: TGTGCCAGCAGTTTACAGGGGAGTCCCTACTATGGCTACACCTTC. The chain is built from TRBV27 and TRBJ1-2; weak D call: TRBD1 (6 bases). The CDR3 is 15 residues long. V gave up 2 bases and J gave up 3 bases, with 13 bases separating them. The germline V gene has CDR1 MNHEY and CDR2 SMNVEV (reference sequence).

The gene calls are TRBV4-1 and TRBJ2-7, with TRBD2 as a possible D gene (6 bases). The CDR3 totals 15 residues. Germline-derived CDR1 and CDR2 are MGHRA and YSYEKL. V was cut by 1 base and J by 2 bases, with 12 bases left in between. In DNA form, the CDR3 reads TGCGCCAGCAGCCAAGGGGGACTTCCCACCTACGAGCAGTACTTC. Amino acid sequence: CASSQGGLPTYEQYF.

This chain uses TRBV29-1 with TRBJ2-5, with 7 bases matching TRBD2. After removal of 2 bases from V and 1 base from J, the junction contained 1 base not matched to a gene. Germline loops: CDR1 SQVTM, CDR2 ANQGSEA. This CDR3 spans 13 amino acids. The CDR3 sequence: CSVEPGGQETQYF. Here the CDR3 DNA reads TGCAGCGTTGAACCGGGAGGCCAAGAGACCCAGTACTTC.

This clone was observed a handful of times. V and J are TRBV27 and TRBJ1-2, with D tentatively TRBD1 (6 bases). This CDR3 spans 15 amino acids. Between the trimmed V and J ends, which lost 5 bases and 7 bases, there was a span of 20 bases. Germline-derived CDR1 and CDR2 are MNHEY and SMNVEV (reference sequence). CDR3 sequence: CASSGPKGQGGGYTF. DNA of the CDR3: TGTGCCAGCAGTGGTCCCAAGGGGCAAGGGGGTGGCTACACCTTC.

This clone was observed at least ten times. The chain joins TRBV3-1 (or the pseudogene TRBV3-2) to TRBJ2-7; no reliable D call. Germline V gene sequence: CDR1 LGHDT, CDR2 YNNKEL (reference sequence). Trimming left V 1 base short and J 3 bases short, with 4 bases between. There are 12 residues in the CDR3. The CDR3 is CASSQAHYEQYF. CDR3 DNA: TGTGCCAGCAGCCAAGCCCACTACGAGCAGTACTTC.

Written as DNA, the CDR3 is TGTGCCAGCAGCTTCAGGACAGCAGGTCATGAGCAGTTCTTC. Amino acids: CASSFRTAGHEQFF. The chain has TRBV7-9 and TRBJ2-1, with a weak D call TRBD1 (6 bases). The CDR3 is made up of 14 amino acids. V was shortened by 3 bases and J by 8 bases, with 14 bases between the two germline ends. Germline V gives CDR1 SEHNR, CDR2 FQNEAQ (reference sequence).

The chain employs TRBV11-2 and TRBJ2-1; TRBD1 agrees at 9 bases. The trim removed 2 bases at V and 7 bases at J, leaving 6 bases unmatched. This CDR3 has 15 amino acids. Germline lookup yields CDR1 SGHAT and CDR2 FQNNGV. The CDR3 DNA sequence: TGTGCCAGCAGCTTAAGGGGACAGGGCCTAAATGAGCAGTTCTTC. As protein: CASSLRGQGLNEQFF.